This TCR beta chain was profiled in a study of tumor-infiltrating lymphocytes in primary liver carcinoma. Across the study: Spanning 30 to 69 years of age, the patients were men and women. The study's findings and limits: Compared with blood, tumor repertoires held significantly more in their top 250 clones. Overlap in tumor-adjacent and tumor-blood pairs fell below that of tumor region pairs.

The CDR3 spans 15 residues. V lost 3 bases and J 6 bases, leaving 21 bases between the germline ends. CDR1 SQVTM and CDR2 ANQGSEA come from the germline V gene. TCR beta cDNA was prepared out of around 460 ng total RNA by means of a constant-region primer. It was through three nested multiplex PCR rounds of slightly modified ARM-PCR that TCR beta libraries arose. Forward primers for TRBV1-TRBV30 and a C-beta reverse primer served the first two PCR rounds, at approximately 10 cycles each. TCRdb re-called the multiplex PCR reads with MiXCR, one entry per CDR3 protein. The sample has 180,000 or so distinct CDR3 sequences, 50% to 75% seen once. The researchers obtained blood RNA from unsorted whole blood and also extracted germline DNA. Collection of roughly 4.4 milliliters of peripheral blood took place before surgery. Remarks on this clonotype: What it binds is unknown. This could be a read error, since a much larger clone is one nucleotide away.

The rearrangement links TRBV29-1 to TRBJ2-7; D is ambiguous. The specimen was peripheral blood. The receptor comes from a man aged 40-49 years with primary liver carcinoma and hepatitis B virus infection. The CDR3 region is CSVENAVGGSGEQYF. DNA of the CDR3: TGCAGCGTTGAGAACGCTGTTGGTGGATCAGGCGAGCAGTACTTC.